This TCR beta chain is from a study of blood T cell repertoires in COVID-19. Per the study methods: Reference gene primer amplification yielded estimated nucleated cell counts. Libraries were prepared by immunoSEQ multiplex PCR; TCRdb keeps only in-frame clonotypes and omits some of them. That table supplies the V and J calls and clone size; D and trimming were determined from the DNA. The data show about 280,000 clones, 75% to 90% seen once. The CDR3 loop spans 13 amino acids. The germline V gene has CDR1 SGHRS and CDR2 YFSETQ. The germline V and J ends were trimmed by 2 bases and 5 bases, with 10 bases remaining between them.

Material for sequencing was peripheral blood. The sequence came from a man aged 40-55 years with acute or convalescent COVID-19. This chain links TRBV5-1 with TRBJ2-5; a weak D match, TRBD2 (7 bases). In DNA form, the CDR3 reads TGCGCCAGCAGCTTTGAGGGGGGGGAGACCCAGTACTTC. It codes for CASSFEGGETQYF.